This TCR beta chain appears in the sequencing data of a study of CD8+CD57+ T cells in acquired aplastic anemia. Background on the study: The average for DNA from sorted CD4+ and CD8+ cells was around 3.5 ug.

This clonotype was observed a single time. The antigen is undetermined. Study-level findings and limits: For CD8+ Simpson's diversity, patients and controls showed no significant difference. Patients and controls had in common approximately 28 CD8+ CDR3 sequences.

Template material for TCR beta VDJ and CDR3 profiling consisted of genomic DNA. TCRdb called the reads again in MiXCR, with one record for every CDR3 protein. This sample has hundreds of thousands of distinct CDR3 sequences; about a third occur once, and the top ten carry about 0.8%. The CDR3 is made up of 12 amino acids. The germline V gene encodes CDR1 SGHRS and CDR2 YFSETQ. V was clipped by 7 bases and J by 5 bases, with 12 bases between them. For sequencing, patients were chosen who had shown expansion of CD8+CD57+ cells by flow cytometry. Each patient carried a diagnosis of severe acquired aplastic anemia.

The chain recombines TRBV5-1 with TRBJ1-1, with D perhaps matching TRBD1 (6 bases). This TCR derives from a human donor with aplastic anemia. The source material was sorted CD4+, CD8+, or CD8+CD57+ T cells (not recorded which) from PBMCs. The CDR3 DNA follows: TGCGCCAGCGGACAGAAGGGGACTGAAGCTTTCTTT. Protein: CASGQKGTEAFF.